Below are 7 T cell receptor beta chains sequenced from a single sample in a study of T cell repertoires in cytomegalovirus infection. Their antigens are not known. TCRdb independently ran MiXCR on the reads; one entry per CDR3 protein. The table includes 300,000 to 400,000 distinct CDR3 sequences, around 29% detected once. This specimen consisted of cultured PBMCs, obtained from culture after CMV antigen stimulation. Every receptor here comes from a human donor in good health (CMV status not recorded). Some clones in this sample may be carry-over from other donors' samples.

The genes are TRBV5-1 and TRBJ1-4, with D unresolved. Trimming took 3 bases from V and 6 from J, leaving 9 bases between them. The germline V gene encodes CDR1 SGHRS and CDR2 YFSETQ. The CDR3 sequence is 13 residues long. CDR3 sequence: CASSSTWDEKLFF. The CDR3 coding sequence is TGCGCCAGCAGCTCCACATGGGATGAAAAACTGTTTTTT.

The chain couples TRBV28 to TRBJ2-1; 16 nucleotides match TRBD2. Per the germline V gene, CDR1 is MDHEN and CDR2 is SYDVKM. The CDR3 sequence is 15 residues long. J lost 9 bases, V lost 8 bases, and 7 bases had no gene match. CDR3 sequence: CASALGLAGGVEQFF. The DNA of the CDR3 is TGTGCCAGCGCCTTGGGACTAGCGGGAGGGGTTGAGCAGTTCTTC.

V is TRBV7-6 and J is TRBJ2-5, with 8 bases fitting TRBD1. The CDR3 totals 14 residues. Germline lookup yields CDR1 SGHVS and CDR2 FNYEAQ. The trim removed 5 bases at V and 1 base at J, leaving 3 bases unmatched. CDR3 DNA: TGTGCCAGCAGCACAGGACAGGGCCAAGAGACCCAGTACTTC. Its translation is CASSTGQGQETQYF.

V usage is TRBV20-1 and J usage is TRBJ2-3; D remains ambiguous. This CDR3 spans 11 amino acids. Germline CDR1 is DFQATT and CDR2 is SNEGSKA (reference sequence). Trimming took off 5 bases at V and 6 bases at J, with 9 bases between the two ends. For the CDR3, the DNA is TGCAGTGCTTACCTTAAGGATACGCAGTATTTT. Translating gives CSAYLKDTQYF.

This clonotype has a handful of counts. The J gene is TRBJ2-7, the V gene TRBV14, with 15 bases identical to TRBD2. The CDR3 has 16 residues. Losses at the gene ends were 3 bases for V and 3 bases for J; bases not matched to a gene: 3. Germline CDR1 and CDR2: SGHDN and FVKESK. The CDR3 DNA sequence: TGTGCCAGCAGCCATGGACTAGCGGGGGGGATCTACGAGCAGTACTTC. It is translated as CASSHGLAGGIYEQYF. The whole variable domain, filled in from reference TRBV14 and TRBJ2-7, reads EAGVTQFPSHSVIEKGQTVTLRCDPISGHDNLYWYRRVMGKEIKFLLHFVKESKQDESGMPNNRFLAERTGGTYSTLKVQPAELEDSGVYFCASSHGLAGGIYEQYFGPGTRLTVT.

The J gene is TRBJ2-7, the V gene TRBV6-2 or TRBV6-3; 9 positions match TRBD2. Germline V gene lookup returns CDR1 MNHEY and CDR2 SVGEGT. V was clipped by 8 bases and J by 2 bases; unmatched bases: 4. This CDR3 region has 13 residues. CDR3 region: CASGIAGAYEQYF. Written as DNA, the CDR3 is TGTGCCAGCGGGATAGCGGGGGCCTACGAGCAGTACTTC.

This clonotype was counted between two and nine times. The chain links TRBV19 to TRBJ1-2, with TRBD1 identical over 7 bases. Germline-derived CDR1 and CDR2 are LNHDA and SQIVND (reference sequence). V trimming: 5 bases; J trimming: 11 bases; junction bases outside the gene matches: 8. The CDR3 spans 12 residues. This CDR3 is CASSPLGQTYTF. CDR3 bases: TGTGCCAGTAGTCCCTTGGGACAGACGTACACCTTC.